Described below is a single T cell receptor beta chain sequence and its context. The target antigen is unknown. V shed 10 bases, J shed 2 bases, and the junction held 2 bases outside the gene matches. This CDR3 has 14 residues. Germline V gives CDR1 ENHRY, CDR2 SYGVKD. This record comes from a study of long-term antiretroviral therapy in people with HIV. Notes on the study in general: In samples taken after ART, diversity increased but remained below transplant donor control levels.

Survey-level resolution applied to immunoSEQ assay v3.0. Produced via immunoSEQ multiplex PCR; TCRdb's table is partial and in-frame only. Among 10,000 to 15,000 clones, about 77% were seen once, and the ten largest hold roughly an eighth. The sequencing here drew on unsorted PBMCs, taken 1.3 years after starting antiretroviral therapy. The chain employs TRBV10-3 and TRBJ2-2, with TRBD2 matching 12 bases. This clonotype was obtained from a woman under 30 with HIV. The CDR3 loop is CATGLAGNTGELFF. In DNA form, the CDR3 reads TGTGCCACCGGACTAGCGGGAAACACCGGGGAGCTGTTTTTT.